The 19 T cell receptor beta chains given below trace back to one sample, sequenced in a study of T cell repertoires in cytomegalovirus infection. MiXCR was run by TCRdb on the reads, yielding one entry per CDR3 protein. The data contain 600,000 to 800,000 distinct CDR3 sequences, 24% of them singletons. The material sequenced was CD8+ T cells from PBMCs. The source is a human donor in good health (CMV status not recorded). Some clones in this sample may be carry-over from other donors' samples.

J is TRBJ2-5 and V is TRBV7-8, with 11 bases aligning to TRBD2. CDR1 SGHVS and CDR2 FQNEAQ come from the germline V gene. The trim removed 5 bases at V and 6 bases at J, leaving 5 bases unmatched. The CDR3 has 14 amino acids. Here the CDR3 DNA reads TGTGCCAGCAGCCCTACTAGCGGGGGCCAGACCCAGTACTTC. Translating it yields CASSPTSGGQTQYF.

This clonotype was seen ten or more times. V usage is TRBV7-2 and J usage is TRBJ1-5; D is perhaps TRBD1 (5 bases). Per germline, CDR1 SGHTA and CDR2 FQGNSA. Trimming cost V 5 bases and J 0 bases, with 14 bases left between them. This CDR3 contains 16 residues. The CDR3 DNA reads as TGTGCCAGCAGCCGCCGGGACGGATATAGCAATCAGCCCCAGCATTTT. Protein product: CASSRRDGYSNQPQHF.

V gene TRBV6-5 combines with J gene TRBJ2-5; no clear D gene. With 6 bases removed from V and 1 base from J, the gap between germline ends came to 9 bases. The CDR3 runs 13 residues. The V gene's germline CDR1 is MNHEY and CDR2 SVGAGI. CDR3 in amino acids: CASSKDGQETQYF. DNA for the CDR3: TGTGCCAGCAGCAAGGACGGCCAAGAGACCCAGTACTTC.

This CDR3 reads CASSKTRGGFQETQYF. CDR3 coding DNA: TGTGCCAGCAGCAAGACGAGAGGGGGTTTCCAAGAGACCCAGTACTTC. The V call is TRBV6-6, the J call TRBJ2-5; tentatively, D is TRBD1 (6 bases). This CDR3 has 16 residues. V lost 6 bases and J lost 1, with 18 bases in between. CDR1 and CDR2 (germline): MNHNY, SVGAGI (reference sequence).

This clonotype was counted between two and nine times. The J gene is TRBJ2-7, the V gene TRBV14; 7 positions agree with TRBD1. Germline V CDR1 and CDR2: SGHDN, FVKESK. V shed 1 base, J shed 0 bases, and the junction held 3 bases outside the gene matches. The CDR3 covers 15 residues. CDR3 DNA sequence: TGTGCCAGCAGCCAAGGGACAGGTTCCTCCTACGAGCAGTACGTC. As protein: CASSQGTGSSYEQYV.

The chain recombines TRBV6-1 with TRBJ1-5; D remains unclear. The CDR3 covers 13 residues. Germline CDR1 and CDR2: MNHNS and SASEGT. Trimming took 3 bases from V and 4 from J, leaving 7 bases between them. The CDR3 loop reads CASSDGKNQPQHF. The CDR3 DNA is TGTGCCAGCAGTGATGGGAAGAATCAGCCCCAGCATTTT.

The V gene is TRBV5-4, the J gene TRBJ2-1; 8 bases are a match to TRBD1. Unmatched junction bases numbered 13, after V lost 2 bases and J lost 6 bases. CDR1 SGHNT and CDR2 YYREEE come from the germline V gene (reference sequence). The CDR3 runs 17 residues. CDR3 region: CASSFPQGDFLFNEQFF. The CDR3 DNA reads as TGTGCCAGCAGCTTTCCACAGGGGGATTTTCTCTTCAATGAGCAGTTCTTC.

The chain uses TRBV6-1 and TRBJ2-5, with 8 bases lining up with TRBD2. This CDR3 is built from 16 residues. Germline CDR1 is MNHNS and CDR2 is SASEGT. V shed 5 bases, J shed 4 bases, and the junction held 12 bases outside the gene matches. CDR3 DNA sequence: TGTGCCAGCAGTCCACCACGGGGGGGCCCAGTAGAGACCCAGTACTTC. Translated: CASSPPRGGPVETQYF.

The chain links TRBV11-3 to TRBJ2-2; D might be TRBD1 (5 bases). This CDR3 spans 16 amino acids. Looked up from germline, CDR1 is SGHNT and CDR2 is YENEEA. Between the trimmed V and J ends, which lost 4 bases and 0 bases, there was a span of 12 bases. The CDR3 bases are TGTGCCAGCAGCTCCCCTCAGGGTACGAACACCGGGGAGCTGTTTTTT. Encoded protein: CASSSPQGTNTGELFF.

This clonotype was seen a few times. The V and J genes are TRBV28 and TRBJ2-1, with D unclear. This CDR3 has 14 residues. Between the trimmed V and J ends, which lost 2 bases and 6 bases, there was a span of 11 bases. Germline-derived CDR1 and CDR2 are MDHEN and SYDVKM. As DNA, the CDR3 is TGTGCCAGCAGTTTACTACCAAAAGGCAATGAGCAGTTCTTC. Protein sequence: CASSLLPKGNEQFF.

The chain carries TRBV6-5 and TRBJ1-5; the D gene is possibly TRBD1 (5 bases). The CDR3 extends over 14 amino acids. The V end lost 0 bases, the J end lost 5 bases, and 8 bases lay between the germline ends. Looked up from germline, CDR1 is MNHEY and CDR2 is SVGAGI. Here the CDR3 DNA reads TGTGCCAGCAGTTACTCGGGACCGGATCAGCCCCAGCATTTT. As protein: CASSYSGPDQPQHF.

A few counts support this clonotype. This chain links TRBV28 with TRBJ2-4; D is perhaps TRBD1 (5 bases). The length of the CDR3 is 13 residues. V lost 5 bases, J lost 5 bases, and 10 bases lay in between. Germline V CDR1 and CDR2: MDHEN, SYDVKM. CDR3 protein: CASSTGSENIQYF. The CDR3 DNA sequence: TGTGCCAGCAGTACAGGATCGGAAAACATTCAGTACTTC.

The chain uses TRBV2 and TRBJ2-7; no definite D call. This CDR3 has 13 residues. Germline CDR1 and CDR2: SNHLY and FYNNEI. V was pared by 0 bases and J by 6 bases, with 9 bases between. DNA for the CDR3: TGTGCCAGCAGTGAAGCTGGTGGGGTCGAGCAGTACGTC. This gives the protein CASSEAGGVEQYV.

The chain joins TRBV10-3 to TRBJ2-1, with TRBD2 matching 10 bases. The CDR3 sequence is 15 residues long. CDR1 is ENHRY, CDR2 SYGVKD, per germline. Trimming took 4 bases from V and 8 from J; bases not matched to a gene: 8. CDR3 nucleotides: TGTGCCATCAGTGGACTAGCGGGTCCTGTCTATGAGCAGTTCTTC. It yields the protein CAISGLAGPVYEQFF.

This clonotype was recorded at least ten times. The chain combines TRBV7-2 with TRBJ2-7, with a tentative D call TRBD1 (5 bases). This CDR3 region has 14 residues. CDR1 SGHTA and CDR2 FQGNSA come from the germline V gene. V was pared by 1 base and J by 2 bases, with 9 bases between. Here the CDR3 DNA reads TGTGCCAGCAGCTTAGAGGCCAGGGCCTACGAGCAGTACTTC. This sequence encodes CASSLEARAYEQYF. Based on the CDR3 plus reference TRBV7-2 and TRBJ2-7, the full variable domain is GAGVSQSPSNKVTEKGKDVELRCDPISGHTALYWYRQSLGQGLEFLIYFQGNSAPDKSGLPSDRFSAERTGGSVSTLTIQRTQQEDSAVYLCASSLEARAYEQYFGPGTRLTVT.

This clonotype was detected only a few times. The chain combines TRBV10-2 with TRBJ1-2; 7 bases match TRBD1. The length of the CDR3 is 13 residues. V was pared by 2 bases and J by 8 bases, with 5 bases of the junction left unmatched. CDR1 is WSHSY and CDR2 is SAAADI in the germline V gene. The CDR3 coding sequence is TGCGCCAGCAGTGAGGACAGGGTCGACGGCTACACCTTC. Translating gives CASSEDRVDGYTF.

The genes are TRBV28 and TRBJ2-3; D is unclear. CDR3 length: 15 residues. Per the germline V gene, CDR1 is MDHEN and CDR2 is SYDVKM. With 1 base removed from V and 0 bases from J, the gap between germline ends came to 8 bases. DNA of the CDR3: TGTGCCAGCAGTTTATACCCATCTAGCACAGATACGCAGTATTTT. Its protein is CASSLYPSSTDTQYF.

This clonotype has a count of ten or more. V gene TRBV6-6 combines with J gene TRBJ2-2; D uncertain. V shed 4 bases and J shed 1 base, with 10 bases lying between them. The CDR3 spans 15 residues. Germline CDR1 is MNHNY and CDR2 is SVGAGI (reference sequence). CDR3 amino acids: CASSSLRENTGELFF. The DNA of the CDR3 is TGTGCCAGCAGTTCATTAAGGGAGAACACCGGGGAGCTGTTTTTT.

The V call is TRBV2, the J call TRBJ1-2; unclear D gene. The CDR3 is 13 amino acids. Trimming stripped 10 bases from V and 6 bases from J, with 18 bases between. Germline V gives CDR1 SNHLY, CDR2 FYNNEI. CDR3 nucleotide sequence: TGTGCCACCTCCTTCGGGGTAACTGATGGCTACACCTTC. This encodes CATSFGVTDGYTF.